A single sample gave rise to the 30 T cell receptor beta chains below, sequenced in a study of blood T cell repertoires in COVID-19. Assay used: immunoSEQ multiplex PCR; TCRdb lists only in-frame clones, some missing. This sample has 65,000 to 90,000 clones; 91% occur once, and the top ten carry about 6.1%. The sequencing sample was made of peripheral blood. These receptors all stem from a human donor in a cohort sampled during active COVID-19.

This rearrangement joins TRBV18 to TRBJ2-7; a weak D match, TRBD2 (6 bases). The germline V and J ends were trimmed by 3 bases and 4 bases, with 13 bases remaining between them. Germline CDR1 and CDR2: KGHSH and LQKENI. CDR3 length: 14 residues. The DNA for the CDR3 is TGTGCCAGCTCACCCCCTGAGGGGACTTACGAGCAGTACTTC. Translated: CASSPPEGTYEQYF.

The genes are TRBV12-3 or TRBV12-4 and TRBJ1-2; 7 nucleotides align to TRBD1. This CDR3 is 13 amino acids long. V lost 7 bases to trimming and J lost 4 bases; unmatched junction nucleotides: 6. The chain's CDR3 is CASTGQALYGYTF. The CDR3 nucleotides read TGTGCCAGCACCGGACAGGCCCTCTATGGCTACACCTTC.

This clone was observed a few times. The chain employs TRBV2 and TRBJ1-5; no clear D gene. CDR1 is SNHLY and CDR2 is FYNNEI in the germline V gene. V was pared by 3 bases and J by 5 bases, with 11 bases between. The CDR3 extends over 14 amino acids. Here the CDR3 DNA reads TGTGCCAGCAGTGATTACGGGGTACATCAGCCCCAGCATTTT. Translating it yields CASSDYGVHQPQHF.

The CDR3 protein is CASSFQGGTEAFF. The DNA for the CDR3 is TGTGCCAGCAGTTTTCAGGGGGGCACTGAAGCTTTCTTT. This chain links TRBV12-3 or TRBV12-4 with TRBJ1-1, with 7 bases aligning to TRBD1. The CDR3 length is 13 residues. V was clipped by 3 bases and J by 4 bases; unmatched bases: 2.

Here the CDR3 DNA reads TGTGCCAGCTCACCACTTAACGCAGGGGCTTACAATGAGCAGTTCTTC. It specifies CASSPLNAGAYNEQFF. V is TRBV18 and J is TRBJ2-1; possibly TRBD1 for D (6 bases). The CDR3 has 16 residues. Per germline, CDR1 KGHSH and CDR2 LQKENI. V was pared by 1 base and J by 4 bases, with 14 bases between. The variable domain in full, with the rest retrieved from reference TRBV18 and TRBJ2-1, is NAGVMQNPRHLVRRRGQEARLRCSPMKGHSHVYWYRQLPEEGLKFMVYLQKENIIDESGMPKERFSAEFPKEGPSILRIQQVVRGDSAAYFCASSPLNAGAYNEQFFGPGTRLTVL.

V usage is TRBV2 and J usage is TRBJ2-2; 7 positions agree with TRBD1. Germline V gene sequence: CDR1 SNHLY, CDR2 FYNNEI. The V segment lost 7 bases and the J segment 2 bases; nucleotides outside the gene matches: 1. The CDR3 sequence is 13 residues long. CDR3 nucleotide sequence: TGTGCCAGCACAGGGGGTAACACCGGGGAGCTGTTTTTT. Encoded protein: CASTGGNTGELFF.

The chain employs TRBV19 and TRBJ1-1, with D maybe TRBD1 (5 bases). Germline-derived CDR1 and CDR2 are LNHDA and SQIVND (reference sequence). V was clipped by 5 bases and J by 1 base, with 14 bases between them. This CDR3 comprises 15 residues. This CDR3 is CASSLHRSRNTEAFF. In DNA form, the CDR3 reads TGTGCCAGTAGTTTGCACAGGAGCCGGAACACTGAAGCTTTCTTT.

The chain employs TRBV18 and TRBJ1-2; TRBD1 matches at 7 bases. The junction had 4 bases not matched to a gene; V was cut back by 3 bases and J by 0 bases. The germline V gene has CDR1 KGHSH and CDR2 LQKENI. This CDR3 spans 15 amino acids. The CDR3 DNA reads as TGTGCCAGCTCACCTAGTGGGACAGCTAACTATGGCTACACCTTC. It translates to CASSPSGTANYGYTF.

The V call is TRBV7-3, the J call TRBJ2-7, with D possibly matching TRBD2 (7 bases). V lost 1 base and J 7 bases, leaving 11 bases between the germline ends. Per germline, CDR1 SGHTA and CDR2 FQGTGA. This CDR3 spans 13 amino acids. CDR3 protein: CASSLRGGDEQYF. For the CDR3, the DNA is TGTGCCAGCAGCTTAAGAGGGGGGGATGAGCAGTACTTC. The full variable domain, with the rest looked up from reference TRBV7-3 and TRBJ2-7, is GAGVSQTPSNKVTEKGKYVELRCDPISGHTALYWYRQSLGQGPEFLIYFQGTGAADDSGLPNDRFFAVRPEGSVSTLKIQRTERGDSAVYLCASSLRGGDEQYFGPGTRLTVT.

The CDR3 DNA follows: TGTGCCAGTCTAGGGGGATATAGCAATCAGCCCCAGCATTTT. Translated, it gives CASLGGYSNQPQHF. The V gene is TRBV19, the J gene TRBJ1-5; a possible D gene is TRBD1 (6 bases). CDR1 and CDR2 from the germline V gene are LNHDA and SQIVND (reference sequence). The CDR3 consists of 14 residues. The V end lost 8 bases, the J end lost 0 bases, and 11 bases lay between the germline ends.

This chain connects TRBV7-6 to TRBJ2-3, with 10 bases aligning to TRBD2. With 8 bases clipped from V and 2 bases from J, the junction kept 10 bases outside the gene matches. This CDR3 is built from 16 residues. CDR1 and CDR2 from the germline V gene are SGHVS and FNYEAQ. The CDR3 DNA reads as TGTGCCAGCCAAGGGGCTAGCGGGGGAGCCACAGATACGCAGTATTTT. Protein product: CASQGASGGATDTQYF.

The V call is TRBV5-5, the J call TRBJ1-2; 9 nucleotides align to TRBD1. Germline-derived CDR1 and CDR2 are SGHKS and YYEKEE (reference sequence). The V and J ends lost 4 bases and 2 bases, in that order; junction bases with no gene match: 3. The CDR3 covers 14 residues. CDR3 amino acids: CASSTGQGNYGYTF. CDR3 in DNA: TGTGCCAGCAGCACTGGACAGGGGAACTATGGCTACACCTTC.

The chain is built from TRBV5-6 and TRBJ1-4, with 9 positions matching TRBD1. Trimming cost V 4 bases and J 7 bases; bases outside gene matches: 11. The CDR3 totals 16 residues. The V gene's germline CDR1 is SGHDT and CDR2 YYEEEE. The CDR3 region is CASSRITGGKAEKLFF. The CDR3 bases are TGTGCCAGCAGCAGAATAACAGGGGGCAAGGCTGAAAAACTGTTTTTT.

The chain couples TRBV11-2 to TRBJ1-4; 10 nucleotides align to TRBD1. The germline V gene encodes CDR1 SGHAT and CDR2 FQNNGV. Trimming removed 7 bases from V and 7 bases from J; junction bases left unmatched: 9. CDR3 length: 15 amino acids. CDR3 region: CASTDTGTGAEKLFF. CDR3 in DNA: TGTGCCAGCACCGACACCGGGACAGGGGCTGAAAAACTGTTTTTT.

This clone was picked up one time. V gene TRBV5-4 combines with J gene TRBJ2-5, with 10 bases lining up with TRBD2. The CDR3 covers 15 residues. V lost 3 bases, J lost 4 bases, and 6 bases stayed unmatched. Germline V gene sequence: CDR1 SGHNT, CDR2 YYREEE (reference sequence). The CDR3 protein is CASSSSGGASETQYF. CDR3 DNA sequence: TGTGCCAGCAGCTCGAGCGGGGGGGCTTCAGAGACCCAGTACTTC.

This chain links TRBV18 with TRBJ2-7, with D possibly TRBD2 on 7 matching bases. This CDR3 region has 14 residues. The V end lost 6 bases, the J end lost 4 bases, and 16 bases lay between the germline ends. CDR1 KGHSH and CDR2 LQKENI come from the germline V gene. The CDR3 protein is CASSLGGRGYEQYF. DNA of the CDR3: TGTGCCAGCTCCCTGGGGGGGCGCGGATACGAGCAGTACTTC. The whole variable domain, remainder taken from reference TRBV18 and TRBJ2-7, is NAGVMQNPRHLVRRRGQEARLRCSPMKGHSHVYWYRQLPEEGLKFMVYLQKENIIDESGMPKERFSAEFPKEGPSILRIQQVVRGDSAAYFCASSLGGRGYEQYFGPGTRLTVT.

This clone has only one observation. The chain combines TRBV10-3 with TRBJ2-7, with 9 bases identical to TRBD1. With V trimmed by 7 bases and J by 4 bases, 11 bases remained unmatched. Germline V gene data show CDR1 as ENHRY and CDR2 as SYGVKD. This CDR3 spans 15 amino acids. The CDR3 loop reads CAITAGQGKGYEQYF. DNA for the CDR3: TGTGCCATCACCGCGGGACAGGGCAAGGGTTACGAGCAGTACTTC.

The chain has TRBV18 and TRBJ2-6, with 9 positions matching TRBD1. The J segment lost 1 base and the V segment lost 2 bases, leaving 6 bases of the junction unmatched. This CDR3 comprises 18 residues. The germline V gene encodes CDR1 KGHSH and CDR2 LQKENI. The CDR3 nucleotides read TGTGCCAGCTCACCAGGGACAGGGACAAATTCTGGGGCCAACGTCCTGACTTTC. Translating gives CASSPGTGTNSGANVLTF. The whole variable domain, remainder taken from reference TRBV18 and TRBJ2-6, is NAGVMQNPRHLVRRRGQEARLRCSPMKGHSHVYWYRQLPEEGLKFMVYLQKENIIDESGMPKERFSAEFPKEGPSILRIQQVVRGDSAAYFCASSPGTGTNSGANVLTFGAGSRLTVL.

The gene calls are TRBV6-5 and TRBJ1-3; 10 bases align to TRBD1. V dropped 6 bases and J dropped 3; count of bases not matched to a gene: 5. Per the germline V gene, CDR1 is MNHEY and CDR2 is SVGAGI. The CDR3 has 15 residues. The CDR3 region is CASRTGTGVGNTIYF. The CDR3 DNA is TGTGCCAGCAGGACCGGGACAGGGGTTGGAAACACCATATATTTT.

In its sample, this clone was seen once. The sample holds other DNA sequences that translate to the same CDR3. The chain joins TRBV6-1 to TRBJ1-4; D possibly corresponds to TRBD1 (5 bases). This CDR3 region has 14 residues. With 3 bases removed from V and 3 bases from J, the gap between germline ends came to 8 bases. CDR1 and CDR2 from the germline V gene are MNHNS and SASEGT. The CDR3 spells CASSEGGANEKLFF. CDR3 nucleotides: TGTGCCAGCAGTGAGGGGGGGGCTAATGAAAAACTGTTTTTT.

The V and J genes are TRBV7-3 and TRBJ2-1; 7 bases align to TRBD1. Germline V CDR1 and CDR2: SGHTA, FQGTGA. J was trimmed by 12 bases and V by 5 bases; bases with no gene match: 7. The CDR3 has 12 residues. CDR3 region: CASSLDREVQFF. The CDR3 nucleotides read TGTGCCAGCAGCCTTGACAGGGAAGTGCAGTTCTTC.

The chain combines TRBV5-1 with TRBJ1-2; D call uncertain. Germline assignment: CDR1 SGHRS and CDR2 YFSETQ. This CDR3 is built from 14 residues. Deletions cut 0 bases from V and 4 bases from J, with 10 bases between. In DNA form, the CDR3 reads TGCGCCAGCAGCTTGGACCTCGGGAGCTATGGCTACACCTTC. Translating it yields CASSLDLGSYGYTF. The whole variable domain, filled in from reference TRBV5-1 and TRBJ1-2, reads KAGVTQTPRYLIKTRGQQVTLSCSPISGHRSVSWYQQTPGQGLQFLFEYFSETQRNKGNFPGRFSGRQFSNSRSEMNVSTLELGDSALYLCASSLDLGSYGYTFGSGTRLTVV.

The chain combines TRBV5-1 with TRBJ2-7; D not certain. The CDR3 totals 11 residues. The V gene's germline CDR1 is SGHRS and CDR2 YFSETQ. V lost 5 bases to trimming and J lost 3 bases, with 6 bases between them. The CDR3 region is CASRSGYEQYF. As DNA, the CDR3 is TGCGCCAGCAGATCGGGCTACGAGCAGTACTTC.

The rearrangement joins TRBV15 to TRBJ1-1, with 9 bases fitting TRBD1. The CDR3 runs to 13 residues. The V segment lost 4 bases and the J segment 8 bases; nucleotides outside the gene matches: 5. The V gene's germline CDR1 is LNHNV and CDR2 YYDKDF (reference sequence). The DNA for the CDR3 is TGTGCCACCAGCATCAACAGGGGGCGGGAAGCTTTCTTT. Translated: CATSINRGREAFF.

CDR3: CASTIWGQGIIRVNEQFF. As DNA, the CDR3 is TGTGCCAGCACTATCTGGGGACAGGGCATTATTCGGGTCAATGAGCAGTTCTTC. The V and J genes are TRBV11-2 and TRBJ2-1; 9 nucleotides line up with TRBD1. This CDR3 region has 18 residues. V trimming: 7 bases; J trimming: 6 bases; junction bases outside the gene matches: 19. Germline V gene data show CDR1 as SGHAT and CDR2 as FQNNGV. Drawing the rest from reference TRBV11-2 and TRBJ2-1, the complete variable domain is EAGVAQSPRYKIIEKRQSVAFWCNPISGHATLYWYQQILGQGPKLLIQFQNNGVVDDSQLPKDRFSAERLKGVDSTLKIQPAKLEDSAVYLCASTIWGQGIIRVNEQFFGPGTRLTVL.

J is TRBJ2-2 and V is TRBV5-4; TRBD2 aligns across 9 bases. The V and J ends lost 9 bases and 4 bases, in that order; junction bases with no gene match: 10. The CDR3 is 15 residues long. The germline V gene encodes CDR1 SGHNT and CDR2 YYREEE (reference sequence). The CDR3 here is CATQGGGAGTGELFF. DNA for the CDR3: TGTGCCACCCAGGGCGGGGGGGCCGGCACCGGGGAGCTGTTTTTT.

The gene calls are TRBV5-1 and TRBJ2-5; 7 positions match TRBD1. CDR3 length equals 15 residues. V lost 3 bases to trimming and J lost 5 bases; unmatched junction nucleotides: 10. The V gene's germline CDR1 is SGHRS and CDR2 YFSETQ. The CDR3 bases are TGCGCCAGCAGCTATGGGGACAGAGATTCGGAGACCCAGTACTTC. Amino acid sequence: CASSYGDRDSETQYF.

This clone was observed a single time. The chain couples TRBV6-1 to TRBJ2-4, with D tentatively TRBD1 (6 bases). The CDR3 runs 16 residues. The germline V gene has CDR1 MNHNS and CDR2 SASEGT. The V end was cut by 2 bases, the J end by 0 bases, with 11 bases between. The CDR3 spells CASSERTDLAKNIQYF. In DNA, the CDR3 is TGTGCCAGCAGTGAAAGGACAGACCTAGCCAAAAACATTCAGTACTTC.

V is TRBV6-2 or TRBV6-3 and J is TRBJ1-2, with 7 bases matching TRBD1. This CDR3 spans 15 amino acids. V was pared by 4 bases and J by 4 bases, with 9 bases of the junction left unmatched. The germline CDR1 and CDR2 sequences are MNHEY and SVGEGT. The CDR3 loop is CASSLRQGRLYGYTF. The CDR3 DNA follows: TGTGCCAGCAGTTTAAGACAGGGCCGCCTCTATGGCTACACCTTC.

The rearrangement links TRBV6-5 to TRBJ2-5; TRBD2 aligns across 12 bases. With 8 bases clipped from V and 4 bases from J, the junction kept 8 bases outside the gene matches. CDR1 and CDR2 (germline): MNHEY, SVGAGI. The CDR3 contains 15 residues. CDR3 sequence reads: CASRRASGGAETQYF. Written as DNA, the CDR3 is TGTGCCAGCCGCAGAGCTAGCGGGGGGGCAGAGACCCAGTACTTC.